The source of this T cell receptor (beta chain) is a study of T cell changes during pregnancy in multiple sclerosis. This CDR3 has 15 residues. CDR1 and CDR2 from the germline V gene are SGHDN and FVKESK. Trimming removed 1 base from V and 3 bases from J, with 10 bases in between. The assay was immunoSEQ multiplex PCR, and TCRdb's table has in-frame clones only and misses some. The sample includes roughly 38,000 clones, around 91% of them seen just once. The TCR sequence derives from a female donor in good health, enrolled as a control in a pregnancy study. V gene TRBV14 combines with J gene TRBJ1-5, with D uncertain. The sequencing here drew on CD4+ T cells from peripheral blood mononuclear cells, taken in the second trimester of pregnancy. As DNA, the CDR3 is TGTGCCAGCAGCCAAGTACTAATCTTCAATCAGCCCCAGCATTTT. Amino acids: CASSQVLIFNQPQHF. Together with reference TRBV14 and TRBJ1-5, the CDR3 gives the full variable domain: EAGVTQFPSHSVIEKGQTVTLRCDPISGHDNLYWYRRVMGKEIKFLLHFVKESKQDESGMPNNRFLAERTGGTYSTLKVQPAELEDSGVYFCASSQVLIFNQPQHFGDGTRLSIL.